This T cell receptor (beta chain) stems from a study of shared clonotypes between healthy human individuals. Study information: Per donor, CD8 memory used one plate, CD8 naive used two, CD4 memory used three and CD4 naive used three. Study-level points and caveats: Relative to clonotypes present in all four donors, those not shared had lower generation probabilities. Naive subsets generally had larger estimated richness than memory subsets. Represented genetic and exposure-history diversity was restricted by having few donors.

The germline V gene has CDR1 SGHRS and CDR2 YFSETQ. Trimming removed 2 bases from V and 3 bases from J; junction bases left unmatched: 10. The CDR3 has 17 amino acids. Method: immunoSEQ multiplex PCR; TCRdb's copy keeps in-frame clones and lacks some. In the table there are about 1.5 million clones, around 98% of which are singletons. As regards this clone: Antigen: not known.

The chain employs TRBV5-1 and TRBJ2-7, with TRBD1 matching 11 bases. This receptor was identified in a man in his thirties or forties in good health. Sequenced sample: naive CD4+ T cells sorted from blood. Subset here: CD45RA+ positively selected. DNA of the CDR3: TGCGCCAGCAGCTTCACACCGGGACAGGGGGTGAACTACGAGCAGTACTTC. It specifies CASSFTPGQGVNYEQYF.